These 4 T cell receptor beta chains originate from one sample sequenced in a study of control samples from healthy donors and cancer patients. Some clones are missing from TCRdb's copy, which holds only in-frame ones; the method was immunoSEQ multiplex PCR. The table shows approximately 85,000 clones, with roughly nine tenths occurring only once. Sequenced: blood. These receptors came from an older woman in good health.

The chain has TRBV7-2 and TRBJ1-2; TRBD1 matches 7 bases. The trim removed 3 bases at V and 8 bases at J, leaving 9 bases unmatched. Germline V gene data show CDR1 as SGHTA and CDR2 as FQGNSA. The CDR3 contains 14 residues. The CDR3 sequence: CASSFYRGGAGYTF. Written as DNA, the CDR3 is TGTGCCAGCAGCTTTTACAGGGGAGGAGCGGGCTACACCTTC.

This clone has more than one count but fewer than ten. This chain links TRBV5-6 with TRBJ2-2; TRBD2 matches at 12 bases. Germline V gene data show CDR1 as SGHDT and CDR2 as YYEEEE. V lost 2 bases to trimming and J lost 7 bases; unmatched junction nucleotides: 6. CDR3 size: 16 residues. As DNA, the CDR3 is TGTGCCAGCAGCTTCGGACTAGCGGGATACGTCGGGGAGCTGTTTTTT. This translates into CASSFGLAGYVGELFF.

The chain has TRBV27 and TRBJ1-6; no clear D gene. The germline V gene has CDR1 MNHEY and CDR2 SMNVEV (reference sequence). CDR3 size: 14 residues. V was cut by 8 bases and J by 4 bases, with 12 bases left in between. Written as DNA, the CDR3 is TGTGCCAGCTCGCGGCAGGATTATAATTCACCCCTCCACTTT. Amino acids: CASSRQDYNSPLHF.

The chain joins TRBV27 to TRBJ2-7, with D tentatively TRBD1 (6 bases). Germline CDR1 MNHEY, CDR2 SMNVEV (reference sequence). Trimming took 9 bases from V and 0 from J, leaving 27 bases between them. CDR3 length equals 18 residues. The CDR3 DNA reads TGTGCCAGAGGGGGTGAAGGGTCGCATTTCCGGATCTCCTACGAGCAGTACTTC. It translates to CARGGEGSHFRISYEQYF.